The rows below give T cell receptor beta chains drawn from one sample of a study of cytomegalovirus exposure and HLA in healthy donors. Some clones are missing from TCRdb's copy, which holds only in-frame ones; the method was immunoSEQ multiplex PCR. This table has 150,000 to 200,000 clones, over 70% appearing once. The sequenced sample consisted of PBMCs. The origin of the receptors is a female donor in good health and CMV-seronegative. Both conserved end residues are part of each CDR3. D genes are given only for firm matches. Not all rows give a size; the values are once, few, many and, for expanded clones, a class.

j_gene | abundance | d_gene | v_gene | CDR3nt | CDR3aa
TRBJ1-1 | NA | NA | TRBV6-4 | TGTGCCAGCAGTGAACGGTTGAACACTGAAGCTTTCTTT | CASSERLNTEAFF
TRBJ2-2 | NA | NA | TRBV29-1 | TGCAGCGTTGAGGCACACAACACCGGGGAGCTGTTTTTT | CSVEAHNTGELFF
TRBJ1-4 | NA | TRBD1 | TRBV28 | TGTGCCAGCAGTTACGACACGACAGGGAAGCGCGAAAAACTGTTTTTT | CASSYDTTGKREKLFF
TRBJ2-6 | NA | NA | TRBV4-1 | TGCGCCAGCAGCCAACAGGGGTTACGGGCCAACGTCCTGACTTTC | CASSQQGLRANVLTF
TRBJ2-3 | NA | TRBD2 | TRBV19 | TGTGCCAGTAGTATCGATTCAGGACTAGCGGTAACAGATACGCAGTATTTT | CASSIDSGLAVTDTQYF
TRBJ2-7 | NA | TRBD2 | TRBV6-6 | TGTGCCAGCAGGGGAGGGGCCTACGAGCAGTACTTC | CASRGGAYEQYF
TRBJ2-7 | few | NA | TRBV11-2 | TGTGCCAGCACCTCCAGTCCCTACGAGCAGTACTTC | CASTSSPYEQYF
TRBJ2-1 | NA | NA | TRBV21-1 | TGTGCCAGCAGTTCCCGCGCGGGCCCCGTCCCCAATGAGCAGTTCTTC | CASSSRAGPVPNEQFF
TRBJ2-5 | NA | NA | TRBV19 | TGTGCCAGTTCTCCGACAGCCCAAGAGACCCAGTACTTC | CASSPTAQETQYF
TRBJ2-3 | NA | TRBD1 | TRBV13 | TGTGCCAGCAGCCAACCCCGGGACAGGGACCGCGCGCAGTATTTT | CASSQPRDRDRAQYF